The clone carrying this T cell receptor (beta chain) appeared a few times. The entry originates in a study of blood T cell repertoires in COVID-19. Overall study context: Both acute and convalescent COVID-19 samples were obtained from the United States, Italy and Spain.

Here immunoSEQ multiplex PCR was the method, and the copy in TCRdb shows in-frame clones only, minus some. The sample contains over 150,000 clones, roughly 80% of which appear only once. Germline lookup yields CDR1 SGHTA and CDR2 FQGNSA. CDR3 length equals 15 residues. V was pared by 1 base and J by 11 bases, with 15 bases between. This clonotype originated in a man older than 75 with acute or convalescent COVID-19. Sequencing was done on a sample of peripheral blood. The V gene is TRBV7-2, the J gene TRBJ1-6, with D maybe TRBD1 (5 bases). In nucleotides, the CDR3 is TGTGCCAGCAGCTTAGGGGGACTGTCTCAACCACCCCTCCACTTT. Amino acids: CASSLGGLSQPPLHF. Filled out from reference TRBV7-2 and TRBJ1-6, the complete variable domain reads GAGVSQSPSNKVTEKGKDVELRCDPISGHTALYWYRQSLGQGLEFLIYFQGNSAPDKSGLPSDRFSAERTGGSVSTLTIQRTQQEDSAVYLCASSLGGLSQPPLHFGNGTRLTVT.